The clone carrying this TCR beta chain was recorded many times. Its antigen is currently unknown. Amplification of TCR alpha and beta CDR3 regions from RNA used iRepertoire nested multiplex PCR. Tissue mRNA or PBMC total RNA, 100-400 ng, went into one-step reverse transcription and amplification. A single record per CDR3 protein comes from TCRdb applying MiXCR to the multiplex PCR reads. The repertoire holds approximately 93,000 distinct CDR3 sequences, with approximately 39% as singletons. The CDR3 sequence is 15 residues long. CDR1 is KGHDR, CDR2 SFDVKD, per germline. Trimming shortened V by 5 bases and J by 2 bases, and 11 bases separated the two germline ends. This entry is derived from a study of glioma-infiltrating T cells. Findings of the study overall: Non-neoplastic patients had below-expected tissue-blood divergence, while all gliomas exceeded expectation. Very few CDR3 sequences were shared between tissue and blood.

The clonotype originates from a human donor with low-grade glioma or glioblastoma, undergoing nonglioma brain surgery, or in good health (not recorded which). The sequenced sample was glioma tissue, nonneoplastic brain tissue, or PBMCs (not recorded which). The V gene is TRBV24-1, the J gene TRBJ2-2; a possible D gene is TRBD2 (6 bases). Here the CDR3 DNA reads TGTGCCACCAGTGGGGGAGGAGGTAACACCGGGGAGCTGTTTTTT. Its translation is CATSGGGGNTGELFF.